The T cell receptor (beta chain) described here comes from a study of control samples from healthy donors and cancer patients. Profiling relied on immunoSEQ multiplex PCR, and the TCRdb table lists in-frame clones only, not all of them. The sample has roughly 38,000 clones, 75% to 90% seen once. The CDR3 runs 14 residues. Germline CDR1 and CDR2: SGHRS and YFSETQ. V lost 2 bases and J lost 5; bases outside the gene matches: 4. The count of this clone is one. The specimen was blood. The V and J genes are TRBV5-1 and TRBJ2-7; TRBD2 agrees at 10 bases. The clonotype comes from a man in his 60s in good health. The CDR3 spells CASSLAGGPDEQYF. The DNA for the CDR3 is TGCGCCAGCAGCTTAGCGGGGGGGCCTGACGAGCAGTACTTC.